Following are 12 T cell receptor beta chains from one sample sequenced in a study of cytomegalovirus exposure and HLA in healthy donors. The PCR employed 60 Vbeta primers together with 13 Jbeta primers. The table came from immunoSEQ multiplex PCR; TCRdb's copy has only in-frame clones and leaves some out. Of about 150,000 clones listed, nearly 90% were seen once; the top ten hold around 0.51%. Specimen: PBMCs. The receptors were gathered from a woman in her forties in good health and CMV-seronegative.

This rearrangement joins TRBV6-6 to TRBJ2-1; the D gene is possibly TRBD1 (8 bases). This CDR3 has 15 residues. V gave up 2 bases and J gave up 4 bases, with 12 bases separating them. CDR1 is MNHNY and CDR2 is SVGAGI in the germline V gene (reference sequence). This CDR3 reads CASSYGQGGYNEQFF. The CDR3 nucleotides are TGTGCCAGCAGTTACGGACAGGGAGGGTACAATGAGCAGTTCTTC.

This chain's CDR3 is CASSWGLAGGVYEQYF. DNA for the CDR3: TGTGCCAGCAGCTGGGGACTAGCGGGAGGTGTCTACGAGCAGTACTTC. The chain joins TRBV5-4 to TRBJ2-7, with 15 nucleotides matching TRBD2. The germline CDR1 and CDR2 sequences are SGHNT and YYREEE (reference sequence). There are 16 residues in the CDR3. Trimming took 3 bases from V and 3 from J; bases not matched to a gene: 4.

The chain employs TRBV5-1 and TRBJ2-3, with TRBD2 matching over 7 bases. The CDR3 is 14 residues long. V shed 7 bases and J 0 bases; nucleotides not matched to a gene: 5. Germline CDR1 is SGHRS and CDR2 is YFSETQ. CDR3 in DNA: TGCGCCAGCGGGGGGGAAAGAAGCACAGATACGCAGTATTTT. Protein: CASGGERSTDTQYF.

This chain links TRBV30 with TRBJ2-7; D is uncertain. V dropped 2 bases and J dropped 0 bases, with 11 bases sitting between them. The length of the CDR3 is 14 residues. Germline-derived CDR1 and CDR2 are GTSNPN and SVGIG (reference sequence). CDR3 protein: CAWSTYGSSYEQYF. CDR3 DNA: TGTGCCTGGAGTACGTACGGGTCCTCCTACGAGCAGTACTTC.

The chain has TRBV5-1 and TRBJ2-7, with a weak D call TRBD1 (6 bases). The CDR3 has 14 residues. Germline V gene lookup returns CDR1 SGHRS and CDR2 YFSETQ. V was shortened by 3 bases and J by 6 bases, with 16 bases between the two germline ends. CDR3 sequence (DNA): TGCGCCAGCAGCTCAAATCGACAGGTCTCCGAGCAGTACTTC. Protein product: CASSSNRQVSEQYF.

The chain has TRBV23-1 and TRBJ2-3; 15 bases match TRBD2. TRBV23-1 counts as an open reading frame of uncertain function. The CDR3 runs to 16 residues. The junction had 2 bases not matched to a gene; V was cut back by 4 bases and J by 3 bases. CDR3 in amino acids: CASSPGTSGRTDTQYF. CDR3 sequence (DNA): TGCGCCAGCAGTCCCGGGACTAGCGGGAGGACAGATACGCAGTATTTT.

The rearrangement links TRBV28 to TRBJ2-5; TRBD2 matches at 9 bases. The DNA matches TRBJ2-7 better at its end, which makes the J call doubtful. The CDR3 runs 16 residues. Germline CDR1 reads MDHEN; CDR2 reads SYDVKM. The CDR3 DNA is TGTGCCAGCAGTTTATATGTAGCGGGGGAGAGGGCCGAGCAGTACTTC. It is translated as CASSLYVAGERAEQYF.

The chain is built from TRBV6-5 and TRBJ1-2; D is possibly TRBD1 (6 bases). Germline loops: CDR1 MNHEY, CDR2 SVGAGI. Trimming took 6 bases from V and 4 from J, leaving 15 bases between them. The CDR3 is 14 residues long. The DNA of the CDR3 is TGTGCCAGCAGATCAGGACAGCTGCGCTATGGCTACACCTTC. Translation gives CASRSGQLRYGYTF.

The V call is TRBV6-5, the J call TRBJ1-1; a weak D match, TRBD1 (6 bases). The CDR3 consists of 14 residues. Per germline, CDR1 MNHEY and CDR2 SVGAGI. With 5 bases removed from V and 2 bases from J, the gap between germline ends came to 12 bases. The DNA for the CDR3 is TGTGCCAGCAGTCCGTCACAGGGAAACACTGAAGCTTTCTTT. This translates into CASSPSQGNTEAFF.

The rearrangement uses TRBV30 and TRBJ2-3; D unclear. CDR1 is GTSNPN and CDR2 is SVGIG in the germline V gene (reference sequence). V lost 1 base, J lost 12 bases, and 17 bases lay in between. This CDR3 comprises 13 residues. CDR3: CAWSDRLVTGQYF. The CDR3 DNA reads as TGTGCCTGGAGTGACCGTTTGGTAACGGGTCAGTATTTT.

V is TRBV10-3 and J is TRBJ2-7, with TRBD1 as a possible D gene (6 bases). There are 12 residues in the CDR3. V was trimmed by 8 bases and J by 2 bases, leaving 10 bases between them. Germline CDR1 is ENHRY and CDR2 is SYGVKD. CDR3 DNA: TGTGCCATCGGGACACAAACCTACGAGCAGTACTTC. Translated, it gives CAIGTQTYEQYF.

This chain connects TRBV6-1 to TRBJ2-5; D unresolved. The length of the CDR3 is 13 residues. Germline values: CDR1 MNHNS, CDR2 SASEGT. The V gene lost 11 bases and the J gene lost 1 base, with 14 bases spanning the gap. In DNA form, the CDR3 reads TGTGCCGGCGCCGCTGGCGGCCAAGAGACCCAGTACTTC. Translation: CAGAAGGQETQYF.